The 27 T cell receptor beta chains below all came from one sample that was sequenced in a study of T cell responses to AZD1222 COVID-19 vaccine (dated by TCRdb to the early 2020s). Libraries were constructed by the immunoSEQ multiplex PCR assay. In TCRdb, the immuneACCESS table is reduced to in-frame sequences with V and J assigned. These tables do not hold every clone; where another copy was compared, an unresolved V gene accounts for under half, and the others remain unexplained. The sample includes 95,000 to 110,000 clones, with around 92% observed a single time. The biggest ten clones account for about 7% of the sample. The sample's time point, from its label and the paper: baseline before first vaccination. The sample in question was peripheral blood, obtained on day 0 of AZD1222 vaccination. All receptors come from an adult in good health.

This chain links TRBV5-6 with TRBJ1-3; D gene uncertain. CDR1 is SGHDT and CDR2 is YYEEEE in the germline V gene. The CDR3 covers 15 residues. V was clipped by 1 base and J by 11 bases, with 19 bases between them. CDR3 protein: CASSLSGYSVVPIYF. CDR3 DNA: TGTGCCAGCAGCTTGTCTGGCTATTCAGTGGTTCCCATATATTTT.

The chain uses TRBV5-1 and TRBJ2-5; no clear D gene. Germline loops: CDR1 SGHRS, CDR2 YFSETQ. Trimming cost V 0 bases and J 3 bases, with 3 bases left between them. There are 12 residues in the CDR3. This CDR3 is CASSLGEETQYF. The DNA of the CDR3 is TGCGCCAGCAGCTTGGGTGAAGAGACCCAGTACTTC. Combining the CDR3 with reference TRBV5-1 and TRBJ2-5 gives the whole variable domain KAGVTQTPRYLIKTRGQQVTLSCSPISGHRSVSWYQQTPGQGLQFLFEYFSETQRNKGNFPGRFSGRQFSNSRSEMNVSTLELGDSALYLCASSLGEETQYFGPGTRLLVL.

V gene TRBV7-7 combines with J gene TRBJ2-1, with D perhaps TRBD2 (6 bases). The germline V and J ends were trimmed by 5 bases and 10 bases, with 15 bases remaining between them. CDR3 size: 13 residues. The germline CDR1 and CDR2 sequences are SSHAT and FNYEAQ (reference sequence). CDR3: CASSLLLAGEQFF. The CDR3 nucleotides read TGTGCCAGCAGCCTACTTCTGGCGGGAGAGCAGTTCTTC. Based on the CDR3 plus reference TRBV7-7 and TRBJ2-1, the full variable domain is GAGVSQSPRYKVTKRGQDVTLRCDPISSHATLYWYQQALGQGPEFLTYFNYEAQPDKSGLPSDRFSAERPEGSISTLTIQRTEQRDSAMYRCASSLLLAGEQFFGPGTRLTVL.

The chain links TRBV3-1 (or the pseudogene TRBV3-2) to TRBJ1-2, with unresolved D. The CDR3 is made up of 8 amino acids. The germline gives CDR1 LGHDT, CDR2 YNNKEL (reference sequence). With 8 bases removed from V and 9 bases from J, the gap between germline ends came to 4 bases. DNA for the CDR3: TGTGCCAGCGACTGCTACACCTTC. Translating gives CASDCYTF.

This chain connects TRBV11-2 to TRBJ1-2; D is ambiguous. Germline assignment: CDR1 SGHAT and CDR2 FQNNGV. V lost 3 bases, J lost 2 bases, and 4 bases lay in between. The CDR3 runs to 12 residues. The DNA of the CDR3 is TGTGCCAGCAGCTTTGGCAACTATGGCTACACCTTC. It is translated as CASSFGNYGYTF.

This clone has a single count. CDR3 amino acids: CASSEYRSSYNEQFF. The DNA for the CDR3 is TGTGCCAGCAGTGAGTACAGGTCCTCCTACAATGAGCAGTTCTTC. The chain joins TRBV2 to TRBJ2-1; a possible D gene is TRBD1 (5 bases). The CDR3 length is 15 residues. Trimming took 3 bases from V and 0 from J, leaving 9 bases between them. Germline V lookup: CDR1 SNHLY, CDR2 FYNNEI.

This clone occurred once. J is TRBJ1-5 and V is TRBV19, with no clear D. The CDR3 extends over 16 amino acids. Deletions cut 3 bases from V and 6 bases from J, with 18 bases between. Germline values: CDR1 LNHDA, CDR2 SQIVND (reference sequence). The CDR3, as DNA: TGTGCCAGTAGTATTTCCACCCCTGAAGTGAGTCAGCCCCAGCATTTT. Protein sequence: CASSISTPEVSQPQHF.

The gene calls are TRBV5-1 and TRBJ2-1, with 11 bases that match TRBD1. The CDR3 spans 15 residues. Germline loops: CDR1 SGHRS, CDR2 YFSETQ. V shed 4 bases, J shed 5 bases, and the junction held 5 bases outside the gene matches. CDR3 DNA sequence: TGCGCCAGCAGCCAGGACAGGGGGCGGAACAATGAGCAGTTCTTC. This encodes CASSQDRGRNNEQFF.

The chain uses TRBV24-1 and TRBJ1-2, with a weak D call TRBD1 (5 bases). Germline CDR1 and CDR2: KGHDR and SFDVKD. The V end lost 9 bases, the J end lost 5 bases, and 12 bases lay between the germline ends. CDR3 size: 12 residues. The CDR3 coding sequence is TGTGCCACCTCTGCGCAGGGATATGGCTACACCTTC. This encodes CATSAQGYGYTF.

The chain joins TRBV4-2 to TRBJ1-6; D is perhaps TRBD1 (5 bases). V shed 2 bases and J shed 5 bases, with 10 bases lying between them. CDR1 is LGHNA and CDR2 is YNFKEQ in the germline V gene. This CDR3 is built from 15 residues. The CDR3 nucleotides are TGTGCCAGCAGCCAACCGCAGGGAAATAATTCACCCCTCCACTTT. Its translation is CASSQPQGNNSPLHF.

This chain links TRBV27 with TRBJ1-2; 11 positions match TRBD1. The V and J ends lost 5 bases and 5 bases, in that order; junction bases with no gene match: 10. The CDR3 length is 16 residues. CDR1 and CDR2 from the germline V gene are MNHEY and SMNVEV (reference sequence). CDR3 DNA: TGTGCCAGCAGTCCCCCCCGGACAGGGGGCGGGTATGGCTACACCTTC. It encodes CASSPPRTGGGYGYTF.

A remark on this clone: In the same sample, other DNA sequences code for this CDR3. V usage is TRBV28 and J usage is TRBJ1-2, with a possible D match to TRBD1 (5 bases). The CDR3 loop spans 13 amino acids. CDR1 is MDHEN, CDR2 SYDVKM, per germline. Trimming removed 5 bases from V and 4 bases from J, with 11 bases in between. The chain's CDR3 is CASSIGQGYGYTF. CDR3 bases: TGTGCCAGCAGTATTGGACAAGGCTATGGCTACACCTTC.

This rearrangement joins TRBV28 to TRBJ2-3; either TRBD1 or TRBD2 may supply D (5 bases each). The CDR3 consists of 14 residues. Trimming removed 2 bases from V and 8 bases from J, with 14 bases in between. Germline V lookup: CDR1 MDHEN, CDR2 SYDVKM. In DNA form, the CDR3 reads TGTGCCAGCAGTTTAGGACTGCTCGGGACTACGCAGTATTTT. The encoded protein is CASSLGLLGTTQYF.

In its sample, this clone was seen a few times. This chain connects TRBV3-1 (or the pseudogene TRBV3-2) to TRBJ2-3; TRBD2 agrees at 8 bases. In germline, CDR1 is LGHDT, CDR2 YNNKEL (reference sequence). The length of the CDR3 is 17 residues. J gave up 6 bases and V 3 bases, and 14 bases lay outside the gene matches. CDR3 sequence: CASSHPPGSAGVDTQYF. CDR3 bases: TGTGCCAGCAGCCACCCTCCGGGATCAGCGGGAGTGGATACGCAGTATTTT.

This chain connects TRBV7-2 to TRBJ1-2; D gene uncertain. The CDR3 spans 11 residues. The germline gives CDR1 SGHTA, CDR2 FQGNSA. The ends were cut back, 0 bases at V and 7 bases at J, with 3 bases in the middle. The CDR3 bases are TGTGCCAGCAGCTTAGCGGGTGGCTACACCTTC. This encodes CASSLAGGYTF.

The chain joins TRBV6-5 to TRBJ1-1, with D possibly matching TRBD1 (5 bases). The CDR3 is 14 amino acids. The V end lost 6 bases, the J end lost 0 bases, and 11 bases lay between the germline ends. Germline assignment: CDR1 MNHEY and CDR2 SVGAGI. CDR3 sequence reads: CASSRQIMNTEAFF. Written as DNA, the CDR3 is TGTGCCAGCAGCAGACAGATCATGAACACTGAAGCTTTCTTT.

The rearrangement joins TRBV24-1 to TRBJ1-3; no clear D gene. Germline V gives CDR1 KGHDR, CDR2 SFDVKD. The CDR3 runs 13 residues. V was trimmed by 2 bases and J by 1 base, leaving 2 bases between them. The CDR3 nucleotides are TGTGCCACCAGTGATTATTCTGGAAACACCATATATTTT. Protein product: CATSDYSGNTIYF.

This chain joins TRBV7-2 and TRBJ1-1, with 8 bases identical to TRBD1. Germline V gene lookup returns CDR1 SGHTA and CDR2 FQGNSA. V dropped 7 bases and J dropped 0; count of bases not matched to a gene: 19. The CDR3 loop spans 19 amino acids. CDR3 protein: CASIDPEDRVRGMNTEAFF. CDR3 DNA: TGTGCCAGCATCGACCCAGAGGACAGGGTTAGGGGTATGAACACTGAAGCTTTCTTT.

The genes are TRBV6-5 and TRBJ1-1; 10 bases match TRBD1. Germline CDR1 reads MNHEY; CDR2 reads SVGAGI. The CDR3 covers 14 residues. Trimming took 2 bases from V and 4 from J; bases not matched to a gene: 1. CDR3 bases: TGTGCCAGCAGTTACGGGACAGGGGCCACTGAAGCTTTCTTT. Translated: CASSYGTGATEAFF.

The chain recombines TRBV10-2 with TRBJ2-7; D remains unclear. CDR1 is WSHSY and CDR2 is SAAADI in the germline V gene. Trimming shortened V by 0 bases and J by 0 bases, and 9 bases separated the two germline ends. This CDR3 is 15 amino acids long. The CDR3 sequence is CASSESLGRSYEQYF. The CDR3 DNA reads TGCGCCAGCAGTGAGTCGTTGGGTCGCTCCTACGAGCAGTACTTC.

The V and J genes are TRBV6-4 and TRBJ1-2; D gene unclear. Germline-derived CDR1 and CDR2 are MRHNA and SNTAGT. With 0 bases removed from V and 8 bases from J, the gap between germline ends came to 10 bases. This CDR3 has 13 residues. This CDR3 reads CASSDSSGQGYTF. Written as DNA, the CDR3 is TGTGCCAGCAGTGACTCCTCTGGGCAGGGCTACACCTTC.

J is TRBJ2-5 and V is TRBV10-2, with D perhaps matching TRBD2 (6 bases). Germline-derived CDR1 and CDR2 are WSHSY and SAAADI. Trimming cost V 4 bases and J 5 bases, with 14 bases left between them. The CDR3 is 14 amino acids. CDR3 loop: CASSGGGDGETQYF. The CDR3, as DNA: TGCGCCAGCAGTGGAGGAGGGGATGGGGAGACCCAGTACTTC.

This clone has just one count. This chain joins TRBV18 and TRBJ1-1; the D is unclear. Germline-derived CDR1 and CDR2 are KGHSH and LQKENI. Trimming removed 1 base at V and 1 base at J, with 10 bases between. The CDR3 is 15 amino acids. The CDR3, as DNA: TGTGCCAGCTCACCACAGGACGGGAAGAACACTGAAGCTTTCTTT. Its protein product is CASSPQDGKNTEAFF.

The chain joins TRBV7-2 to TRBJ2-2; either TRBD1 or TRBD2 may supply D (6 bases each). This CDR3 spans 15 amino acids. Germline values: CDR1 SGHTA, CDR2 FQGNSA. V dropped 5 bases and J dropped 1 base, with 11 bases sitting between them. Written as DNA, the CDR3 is TGTGCCAGCAGCCTCGGGGGCTGGAACACCGGGGAGCTGTTTTTT. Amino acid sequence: CASSLGGWNTGELFF.

The CDR3 sequence is CASSKTGGSSYNEQFF. CDR3 bases: TGTGCCAGCAGTAAAACAGGGGGGTCCTCCTACAATGAGCAGTTCTTC. This rearrangement joins TRBV27 to TRBJ2-1; TRBD1 matches at 8 bases. Germline trimming cut 5 bases from V and 0 bases from J; bases unmatched to any gene: 6. Germline V CDR1 and CDR2: MNHEY, SMNVEV (reference sequence). The CDR3 length is 16 residues.

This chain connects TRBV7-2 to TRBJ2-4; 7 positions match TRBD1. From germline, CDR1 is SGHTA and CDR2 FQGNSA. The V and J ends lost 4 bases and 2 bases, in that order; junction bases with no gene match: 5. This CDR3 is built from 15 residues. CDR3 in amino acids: CASSSRTGSKNIQYF. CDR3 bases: TGTGCCAGCAGCTCCCGGACAGGTTCCAAAAACATTCAGTACTTC.

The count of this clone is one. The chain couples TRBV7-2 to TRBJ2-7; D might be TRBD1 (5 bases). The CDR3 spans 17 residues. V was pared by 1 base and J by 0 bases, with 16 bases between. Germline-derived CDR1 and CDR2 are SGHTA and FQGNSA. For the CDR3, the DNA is TGTGCCAGCAGCTTAGGGAGCAGGGCTCAAAGCTCCTACGAGCAGTACTTC. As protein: CASSLGSRAQSSYEQYF.